This T cell receptor (beta chain) was profiled in a study of Graves' ophthalmopathy and Graves' hyperthyroidism. Findings and caveats of the study: In blood, most expanded thyroid clonotypes above 0.001 frequency were also detected. Cross-validated, the 13-signature model showed 87.88%/81.08% sensitivity/specificity, and 80%/75% in the test set. The model predicted ophthalmopathy progression with roughly 70% sensitivity and less than 85% specificity.

Trimming pared 4 bases from V and 2 bases from J, leaving 16 bases between. This CDR3 comprises 15 residues. Germline assignment: CDR1 SGHNT and CDR2 YYREEE (reference sequence). Amplification targeted the TCR beta CDR3 regions, with RNA transcripts as the source material. First-round RT-PCR employed HTBI primers, with a second-round multiplex PCR after it. TCRdb processed the multiplex PCR reads anew with MiXCR; each CDR3 protein has one entry. The sample has almost 750,000 distinct CDR3 sequences; roughly two fifths are singletons. The authors isolated PBMCs from around 10 ml of fresh peripheral blood. To note about this clonotype: The antigen is unknown.

The chain couples TRBV5-4 to TRBJ2-7; unclear D gene. This sequence originates from an adult man with Graves' ophthalmopathy. What was sequenced was peripheral blood. The CDR3 DNA reads TGTGCCAGCAGCACCTCCGGACGGAATCCCTACGAGCAGTACTTC. The encoded protein is CASSTSGRNPYEQYF.